The source of this T cell receptor beta chain is a study of T cell responses to AZD1222 COVID-19 vaccine (dated by TCRdb to the early 2020s). Background on the whole study: AZD1222 recipients with second doses at about 4 weeks or about 12 weeks were pooled, because spike-specific TCR depth and breadth did not differ between schedules. Trial participants were enrolled into age subgroups of 18-55, 56-69 and 70-plus years, which contained around 140, 26 and 57 TCR-sequenced participants, respectively. TCR sequencing covered 233 trial participants: 200 to 220 given two doses of AZD1222 and approximately 25 given two doses of MenACWY control vaccine. Overall study results and their limits: After two AZD1222 doses, both the breadth and the depth of spike-specific TCRs were significantly higher than at day 0 and than in MenACWY recipients. Participants were mostly white British, with more females than males. The authors suggested clonal diversity may have been underestimated. Nearly half of unique spike-specific TCRs reportedly recognized epitopes outside regions mutated in the B.1.351 and B.1.1.7 variants. In the small 56-69-year group, the increase in depth fell short of significance, most likely because of low power. Only five to seven AZD1222 recipients were SARS-CoV-2 seropositive at baseline, limiting conclusions about previously exposed vaccinees. The whole spike protein was spanned by vaccine-associated CD4 TCRs, and dominant responses were seen in regions 160-218 and 743-854. No day 14 peak-response samples were available, so repertoires were characterized only after the peak T cell response.

The time point label of this sample denotes: baseline before first vaccination. Samples from vaccinated people were obtained from the UK trials COV001 and COV002, which included a single-blind randomized controlled phase 2/3 trial of AZD1222 (ChAdOx1 nCoV-19) in healthy adults. Trial participant PBMC samples were collected at day 0 and day 28 after the second dose for TCRbeta chain sequencing. Note on this clone: The target of this receptor is not known. No base quality information exists; no much larger clone differs at one position.

The CDR3 regions of human TCRbeta chains were analyzed by immunosequencing. The original methods were these. Repertoire TCRs were matched against a reference library of SARS-CoV-2-specific TCRs generated with the MIRA antigen-specificity platform. Breadth was defined as the fraction of unique TCRs that were SARS-CoV-2-associated. Depth was defined as the fraction of total T cells that were SARS-CoV-2-associated. Each spike-specific TCR was assigned to its reactive spike region and to a CD4 or CD8 class using the MIRA data. Log10-transformed breadth and depth values were compared by one-way ANOVA with Sidak's multiple comparisons tests. TCRdb carries this immuneACCESS record with in-frame sequences only. Its versions omit some clonotypes, under half of them owing to an unresolved V gene in the studies checked, with the rest unexplained. V and J calls and clone size are given by that table; D and trimming were obtained from the DNA. This sample holds over 150,000 clones; roughly 87% were observed only once. The ten most abundant clones make up less than 3% of the sample.

CDR1 is given as LNHDA and CDR2 as SQIVND, both from the germline V gene (reference sequence). At the junction V is shortened by 9 bases and J by 3 bases, with 8 bases in between. From its cysteine to its phenylalanine, the CDR3 spans 11 amino acids. Only the CDR3 part of the read is kept: 33 bases, read in frame from the first base. Sequencing was performed on peripheral blood, taken on day 0 of AZD1222 vaccination. This clonotype originated in an adult in good health. The V and J segments used are TRBV19 and TRBJ1-1; a confident D gene designation cannot be given. The CDR3 corresponds to CASQEYTEAFF. The base sequence is TGTGCCAGCCAGGAGTACACTGAAGCTTTCTTT.